This entry is about one TCR beta chain. This entry belongs to a study of identical twins. TCRdb fed the 5' RACE reads into MiXCR, producing one record per CDR3 protein. The table records 350,000 to 450,000 distinct CDR3 sequences, about a fifth of them present only once. The V gene's germline CDR1 is ENHRY and CDR2 SYGVKD. The CDR3 length is 14 residues. The V gene lost 6 bases and the J gene lost 0 bases, with 9 bases spanning the gap. Input material: naive T cells sorted from blood. The V and J genes are TRBV10-3 and TRBJ1-5; perhaps TRBD1 as D (5 bases). The receptor's source is a man aged 50 or older in good health. In DNA form, the CDR3 reads TGTGCCATCAGAGACAGTAATAGCAATCAGCCCCAGCATTTT. It codes for CAIRDSNSNQPQHF.